This T cell receptor (beta chain) was identified in a study of T cells in Graves' hyperthyroidism and ophthalmopathy. The wider study: The authors collected peripheral blood at initial diagnosis, before any treatment.

This clonotype was seen at least ten times. Authors of the study amplified TCR beta CDR3 regions from RNA transcripts. The primer set for the first-round RT-PCR of the TCR CDR3 was HTBI. TCRdb re-called the multiplex PCR reads with MiXCR, one entry per CDR3 protein. The top ten clones hold about 14% of a sample with under 300,000 distinct CDR3 sequences, more than 12% of them seen once. The germline gives CDR1 SGHAT, CDR2 FQNNGV. The CDR3 totals 18 residues. V shed 2 bases and J shed 3 bases, with 20 bases lying between them. The V gene is TRBV11-2, the J gene TRBJ1-3; D is unresolved. The source of this sequence is a woman aged 40 to 50 with Graves' hyperthyroidism that later progressed to Graves' ophthalmopathy. The sample was blood. The CDR3 sequence is CASSLIVTAPSFGNTIYF. Here the CDR3 DNA reads TGTGCCAGCAGCTTAATTGTGACGGCCCCCTCGTTTGGAAACACCATATATTTT.